This is a list of T cell receptor beta chains from one sample in a study of identical twins. A single record per CDR3 protein comes from TCRdb applying MiXCR to the 5' RACE reads. The data contain about 470,000 distinct CDR3 sequences, roughly 24% of them singletons. The same specimen was also included in a second study, on T cells expressing NK-cell markers.

Sequenced: CD4+ T cells sorted from blood. The receptor set was obtained from a woman in her late teens or twenties in good health. Both conserved end residues are part of each CDR3. D genes are given only for firm matches. Expanded clones are given a class, and other clones once, few, many or no size at all.

TRBJ2-7 NA TRBV20-1 few TGCAGTGCTAGAGCAGAGAACTCCTACGAGCAGTACTTC CSARAENSYEQYF
TRBJ2-5 TRBD1 TRBV7-7 few TGTGCCAGCAGCGCCGGGACAGGGTTCTGGACGGGGGAGACCCAGTACTTC CASSAGTGFWTGETQYF
TRBJ1-6 NA TRBV9 few TGTGCCAGCAGCGTAGCACCCCAGGGCGGTAATTCACCCCTCCACTTT CASSVAPQGGNSPLHF
TRBJ1-2 NA TRBV5-6 NA TGTGCCAGCAGCTTGGTTTCGGGGGGTGGCTATGGCTACACCTTC CASSLVSGGGYGYTF
TRBJ2-5 NA TRBV5-1 NA TGCGCCAGCAGCCGTAACGGACAGCGAGAGACCCAGTACTTC CASSRNGQRETQYF
TRBJ2-1 NA TRBV20-1 few TGCAGTGCTAGGGGGGGCTATGAGCAGTTCTTC CSARGGYEQFF
TRBJ2-5 TRBD1 TRBV5-1 few TGCGCCAGCAGGATCACAGGGGGCACAGGAGAGACCCAGTACTTC CASRITGGTGETQYF
TRBJ2-7 NA TRBV3-1 few TGTGCCAGCAGCCATGGCAGCGGGGAGCAGTACTTC CASSHGSGEQYF
TRBJ1-1 NA TRBV6-1 NA TGTGCCAGCAGGGTTTACGGGCTCGGGAACACTGAAGCTTTCTTT CASRVYGLGNTEAFF
TRBJ2-1 NA TRBV12-3/TRBV12-4 few TGTGCCAGCAGTTTAGGGCCCGCAGGGGGGAGGCTTCAGTTCTTC CASSLGPAGGRLQFF
TRBJ2-3 TRBD2 TRBV5-1 few TGCGCCAGCAGCCGGGGACTAGCGGGGGTCGGAGGGGCAGATACGCAGTATTTT CASSRGLAGVGGADTQYF
TRBJ2-1 TRBD2 TRBV7-2 few TGTGCCAGCAGCCAGCGGACTAGCAGGAACAATGAGCAGTTCTTC CASSQRTSRNNEQFF